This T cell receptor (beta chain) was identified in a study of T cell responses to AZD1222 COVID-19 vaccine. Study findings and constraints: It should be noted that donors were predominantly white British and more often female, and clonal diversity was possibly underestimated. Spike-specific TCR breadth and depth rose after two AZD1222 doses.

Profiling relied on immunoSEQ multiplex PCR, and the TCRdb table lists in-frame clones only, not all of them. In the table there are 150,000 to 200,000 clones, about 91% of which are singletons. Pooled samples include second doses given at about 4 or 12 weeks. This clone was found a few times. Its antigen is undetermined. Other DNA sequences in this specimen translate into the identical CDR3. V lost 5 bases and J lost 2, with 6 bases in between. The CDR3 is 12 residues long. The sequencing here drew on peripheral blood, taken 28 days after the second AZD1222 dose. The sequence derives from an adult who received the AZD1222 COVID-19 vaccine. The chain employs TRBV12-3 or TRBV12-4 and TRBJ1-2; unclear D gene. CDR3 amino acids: CASSTGNYGYTF. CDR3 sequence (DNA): TGTGCCAGCAGTACCGGAAACTATGGCTACACCTTC.